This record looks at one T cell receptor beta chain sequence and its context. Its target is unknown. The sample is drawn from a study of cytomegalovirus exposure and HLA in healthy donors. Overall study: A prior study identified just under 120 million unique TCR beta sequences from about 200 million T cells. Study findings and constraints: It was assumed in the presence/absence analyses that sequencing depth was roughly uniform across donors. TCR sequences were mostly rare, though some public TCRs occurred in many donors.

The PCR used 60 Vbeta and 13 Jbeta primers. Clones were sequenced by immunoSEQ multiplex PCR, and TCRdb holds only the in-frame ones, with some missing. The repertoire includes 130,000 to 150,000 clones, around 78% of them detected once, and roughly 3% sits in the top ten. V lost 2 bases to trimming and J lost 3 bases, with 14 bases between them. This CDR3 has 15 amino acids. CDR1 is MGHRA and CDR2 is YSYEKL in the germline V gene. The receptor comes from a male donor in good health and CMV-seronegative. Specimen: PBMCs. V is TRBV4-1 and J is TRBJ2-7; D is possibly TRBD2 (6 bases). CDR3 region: CASSQLPGLGYEQYF. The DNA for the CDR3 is TGCGCCAGCAGCCAACTACCGGGACTGGGCTACGAGCAGTACTTC.